This T cell receptor beta chain came from a study of cytomegalovirus exposure and HLA in healthy donors. Study in general: The roughly 100 million unique TCR beta sequences, from roughly 170 million T cells, were found by an earlier analysis. In an early release, HLA-typed donors contributed approximately 82 million unique TCR sequences.

Vbeta (60) and Jbeta (13) primers were used in the PCR. TCRdb keeps only in-frame clones here, not all; method: immunoSEQ multiplex PCR. The sample yields roughly 98,000 clones, roughly 60% seen once. Study observations and caveats: The study listed approximately 160 cytomegalovirus-associated TCR beta chains. Another analysis was done later, and it associated around 16,000 TCR beta sequences with HLA alleles at 0.05 false discovery rate.

Germline V lookup: CDR1 MNHNS, CDR2 SASEGT. The V gene lost 7 bases and the J gene lost 6 bases, with 19 bases spanning the gap. The CDR3 sequence is 14 residues long. Comment on this clone: Its antigen remains unknown.

Sequencing was performed on PBMCs. V is TRBV6-1 and J is TRBJ2-7; D is unclear. The source of this sequence is a woman under 40 in good health and CMV-seropositive. The CDR3 loop reads CASIPQARFGEQYF. CDR3 coding DNA: TGTGCCAGCATTCCTCAGGCTCGCTTCGGCGAGCAGTACTTC.